This T cell receptor (beta chain) was captured by sequencing in a study of cytomegalovirus exposure and HLA in healthy donors. 60 Vbeta and 13 Jbeta primers were used in PCR. Profiled with immunoSEQ multiplex PCR; TCRdb holds only in-frame clones, not every one. Among 150,000 to 200,000 clones listed, around 83% were seen once. Losses at the gene ends were 6 bases for V and 11 bases for J; bases not matched to a gene: 7. Germline V gene data show CDR1 as SEHNR and CDR2 as FQNEAQ (reference sequence). This CDR3 has 13 residues. This clone showed up just once. What it binds is unknown. Study-level results: CMV antigen specificity of three CMV-associated chains was confirmed in vitro. A later analysis linked a missense DCLRE1C variant to TCR beta V- and J-gene trimming.

V and J are TRBV7-9 and TRBJ2-7; 13 bases map to TRBD2. The source of this sequence is a woman aged 40 to 49 in good health and CMV-seronegative. The sample comprised PBMCs. CDR3 coding DNA: TGTGCCAGCAGGCCTAGCACTAGCGGGAGGGAGTACGTC. This codes for CASRPSTSGREYV.